The text below deals with one T cell receptor beta chain. Its binding antigen is unknown. No qualities accompany the bases; no much larger clone lies one base away. The time point label, read with the paper, signifies: newly diagnosed GD, antithyroid drugs for less than 3 months. For both TCR sequencing and RNA sequencing, RNA was extracted from PBMCs in TRIzol. The diagnosis of Graves' disease followed American Thyroid Association guidelines. Patients were recruited from an endocrinology department in Xi'an, China. From each patient, approximately 9.9 milliliters of peripheral blood was collected into an EDTA anticoagulant tube. Ficoll Paque Plus density gradient separation was used to isolate PBMCs, and no further T cell sorting was performed. An Agilent 2100 Bioanalyzer and agarose gel were used to check RNA quality, while a NanoDrop 2000 measured RNA concentration. The library was prepared using multiplex PCR. Sequencing took place on an Illumina HiSeq 4000. iRepertoire HTBI primers and Arm-PCR amplification of CDR3 regions were used to construct TCR beta libraries. Gel purification was performed on PCR products prior to sequencing. On the study's bioinformatics: Gene usage analysis of CDR3 amino acid clonotypes used the approximately 62 TRBV and 11 to 15 TRBJ segments found across samples. Filtered high-quality paired reads were merged into contigs using COPE and FqMerger. BLAST was used to align contigs to IMGT TRBV, TRBD and TRBJ reference genes, with CDR3 defined following IMGT. Any clonotype with a frequency above 0.1% was counted as a highly expanded clone. Shannon entropy served as the measure of repertoire diversity, while the Gini coefficient captured V-J evenness. A clonotype found in more than one individual was treated as public. The raw public reads went through TCRdb reprocessing: fastp at Q25, MiXCR clone calling, in-frame beta chains kept. Here each entry gathers all rows of one CDR3 protein and keeps the most common genes and DNA. The V and J calls were not made by the authors but by TCRdb's processing. This sample holds around 460,000 distinct CDR3 sequences; 14% were observed only once. Clones ranked in the top ten supply over 15% of the sample.

This specimen belongs to a study of regulatory T cells in long-lasting Graves disease (TCRdb year 2021). Background for the entire study: Newly diagnosed Graves' disease patients had taken antithyroid drugs for less than 3 months. Persistent Graves' disease patients were compared with newly diagnosed Graves' disease patients by peripheral blood TCR sequencing and RNA sequencing. The study took place in China and was registered as a clinical trial. A total of about 33 samples underwent TCR sequencing: some 13 from persistent and around 20 from newly diagnosed Graves' disease patients. Results the study describes overall, beyond this receptor: Peripheral blood alone was examined, since thyroid tissue, which constituted the primary lesion, could not be accessed. Compared with newly diagnosed patients, patients with persistent Graves' disease had lower TCR Shannon entropy and fewer highly expanded clones, which suggests clonal expansion. Patients with persistent disease shared more public clonotypes (under 3,000) than newly diagnosed patients did (nearly 1,000). As a limitation, the authors acknowledged that the small sample size may reduce accuracy. Only the TCR beta chain was sequenced and analyzed. Preferential use of TRBV28, TRBJ1-2 and TRBJ2-5 was observed in persistent disease, whereas TRBV20-1 and TRBJ2-1 were favored in newly diagnosed disease.

The CDR3, from cysteine to phenylalanine, totals 14 residues. This entry keeps only the CDR3 DNA: 42 bases, framed from base 1. CDR1 and CDR2, looked up from the germline V gene, are SQVTM and ANQGSEA. Trimming takes 2 bases off V and 8 bases off J; junction bases not matched to a gene: 9. The same data also contributed to another study, on T cells in Graves' hyperthyroidism and ophthalmopathy. According to the second study: Graves' hyperthyroidism was defined as stable when no progression to ophthalmopathy occurred over 18 months of follow-up. Hyperthyroidism patients were aged 18 to 65 years and newly diagnosed, with disease duration of less than 2 months. The study excluded patients with uncontrolled infections, other autoimmune diseases, pregnancy or lactation. Diagnoses were based on clinical symptoms, serum thyroxine and TRAb, thyroid ultrasound and orbital computed tomography. For the first round of RT-PCR on the TCR CDR3, the HTBI primer set was used together with the Qiagen OneStep RT-PCR kit. Most expanded thyroid clonotypes (frequency above 0.001) were also found in blood, which suggests that blood repertoires may mirror thyroid immune responses. A model built on a 13 V-J signature distinguished ophthalmopathy from stable hyperthyroidism, reaching roughly 88% sensitivity and approximately 83% specificity in cross-validation and 80%/75% in testing. During validation, the model predicted progression to ophthalmopathy a median of approximately 7 months ahead of onset, with more than 60% sensitivity and 72.22% specificity. A discovery cohort of 95 to 100 patients, approximately 45 with Graves' ophthalmopathy and under 60 with stable Graves' hyperthyroidism, was used to find distinguishing TCR V-J signatures. An independent validation cohort of around 20 hyperthyroidism patients and about 15 patients who later progressed to ophthalmopathy tested prospective prediction of ophthalmopathy. The roughly 94 discovery patients were randomly split 7:3 into training and test sets. In about 6 Graves' hyperthyroidism patients, the study also compared T-cell repertoires from thyroid tissue with T-cell repertoires from blood. Following sampling, methimazole starting at 30 mg daily was given to hyperthyroidism patients, and high-dose intravenous methylprednisolone was given to ophthalmopathy patients. The libraries were constructed in a second round of multiplex PCR and then size-selected and purified. Paired-end sequencing of the libraries was performed with 100 bp reads on an Illumina HiSeq2000. SOAPnuke was used to process the raw data, throwing out any read that contained adapters or uncalled bases, had a mean Phred below 15, or lacked an exact constant-primer or identifier match. High-quality paired reads were merged with COPE v1.2.5, and unique nucleotide sequences were defined as clonotypes. Clonotypes were aligned to IMGT TRBV, TRBD and TRBJ reference segments using MiTCR v1.1. Analysis was restricted to V-J combinations with a frequency above 0.0001, which covered just over 98% of repertoires. The TCS score was defined as F50 (clonal expansion) divided by E x V (chaos), with BLOSUM62-based TCRdist calculated between CDR3 peptides within each V-J. Welch's t-statistics and random forest reduced several hundred V-J features to fewer than 15, which were used in a naive Bayes classifier (R e1071). No statistical method was used to set the sample size in advance, and investigators knew the group allocation. The paper describes TCR Vbeta CDR3 sequencing of 130 to 150 peripheral blood samples, made up of roughly 45 ophthalmopathy patients, roughly 72 hyperthyroidism patients and 17 progressor patients.

This receptor was taken from a woman in her 50s with Graves disease. Donor details come from another sample of the same person, matched by shared clones. Rearrangement joined TRBV29-1 to TRBJ1-2; 9 bases in the middle match TRBD1. Sequences were derived from peripheral blood mononuclear cells (PBMCs), sampled at new diagnosis, from a patient treated with antithyroid drugs. This receptor has the CDR3 CSVEMFDRGGGYTF. Here is the DNA: TGCAGCGTTGAAATGTTTGACAGGGGGGGGGGCTACACCTTC.